The 14 T cell receptor beta chains below were found in one sample sequenced in a study of blood T cell repertoires in COVID-19. Sequenced by immunoSEQ multiplex PCR; TCRdb stores in-frame clones only, minus some. The sample includes fewer than 450,000 clones, about 90% of them seen just once. The sequenced sample consisted of PBMCs or T cells enriched from blood (not recorded which). The receptors originated from a woman between 25 and 40 years old who had recovered from COVID-19.

This clone occurred once. This CDR3 reads CASSQVAGRRGTNEKLFF. The CDR3 region has the DNA TGCGCCAGCAGCCAAGTGGCGGGGAGGCGAGGCACTAATGAAAAACTGTTTTTT. The chain employs TRBV4-3 and TRBJ1-4; the D is unclear. In germline, CDR1 is LGHNA, CDR2 YSLEER. The CDR3 is made up of 18 amino acids. V shed 1 base and J shed 2 bases, with 17 bases lying between them.

The chain is built from TRBV6-1 and TRBJ2-2, with TRBD2 matching 14 bases. CDR1 and CDR2 from the germline V gene are MNHNS and SASEGT. V lost 6 bases to trimming and J lost 8 bases; unmatched junction nucleotides: 8. This CDR3 is 16 amino acids long. The CDR3 DNA follows: TGTGCCAGCAGCGAACCGGGACTAGCGGGGGTAGGGGAGCTGTTTTTT. Protein product: CASSEPGLAGVGELFF.

The CDR3 reads CASSNGQGEKLFF. CDR3 coding DNA: TGTGCCAGCAGTAACGGACAGGGGGAAAAACTGTTTTTT. The chain is built from TRBV12-3 or TRBV12-4 and TRBJ1-4; 9 bases are shared with TRBD1. V lost 5 bases, J lost 8 bases, and 3 bases stayed unmatched. The CDR3 sequence is 13 residues long.

This clone has at least ten counts. The chain joins TRBV15 to TRBJ2-2; 8 bases line up with TRBD2. The germline CDR1 and CDR2 sequences are LNHNV and YYDKDF (reference sequence). CDR3 length: 18 amino acids. V was pared by 5 bases and J by 7 bases, with 18 bases of the junction left unmatched. The CDR3 nucleotides read TGTGCCACCAGCGCCGACCCTGCGCTAAGCGGGGGCTTCGGGGAGCTGTTTTTT. It translates to CATSADPALSGGFGELFF.

The chain has TRBV11-2 and TRBJ2-1; tentative D call: TRBD2 (6 bases). CDR3 length equals 14 residues. V lost 1 base to trimming and J lost 6 bases, with 10 bases between them. CDR1 and CDR2 from the germline V gene are SGHAT and FQNNGV. The CDR3 protein is CASSLGRGSNEQFF. CDR3 DNA: TGTGCCAGCAGCTTAGGGCGGGGTAGCAATGAGCAGTTCTTC.

The chain uses TRBV7-2 and TRBJ1-3; weak D call: TRBD1 (6 bases). The germline CDR1 and CDR2 sequences are SGHTA and FQGNSA. V dropped 5 bases and J dropped 0 bases, with 14 bases sitting between them. This CDR3 has 16 amino acids. CDR3 sequence reads: CASSEEGDLSGNTIYF. The CDR3, as DNA: TGTGCCAGCAGCGAAGAGGGGGACCTCTCTGGAAACACCATATATTTT. The entire variable domain, with the rest obtained from reference TRBV7-2 and TRBJ1-3, is as follows: GAGVSQSPSNKVTEKGKDVELRCDPISGHTALYWYRQSLGQGLEFLIYFQGNSAPDKSGLPSDRFSAERTGGSVSTLTIQRTQQEDSAVYLCASSEEGDLSGNTIYFGEGSWLTVV.

Only one count was recorded for this clone. The chain has TRBV5-8 and TRBJ1-5; TRBD1 aligns across 10 bases. V lost 4 bases, J lost 0 bases, and 10 bases stayed unmatched. The CDR3 sequence is 18 residues long. Germline V gene sequence: CDR1 SGHTS, CDR2 YDEGEE. In nucleotides, the CDR3 is TGTGCCAGCAGCACTGGGACAGGGGACCTTTATAGCAATCAGCCCCAGCATTTT. Protein sequence: CASSTGTGDLYSNQPQHF.

The table lists this clone with a count of one. V gene TRBV7-9 combines with J gene TRBJ1-3; D unresolved. Germline V gene sequence: CDR1 SEHNR, CDR2 FQNEAQ (reference sequence). The length of the CDR3 is 12 residues. V lost 7 bases, J lost 9 bases, and 13 bases lay in between. The CDR3 loop reads CASTRVSTTIYF. CDR3 nucleotide sequence: TGTGCCAGCACCCGGGTGAGCACCACCATATATTTT.

This rearrangement joins TRBV28 to TRBJ1-1; 7 nucleotides match TRBD1. V dropped 5 bases and J dropped 4; count of bases not matched to a gene: 10. Germline assignment: CDR1 MDHEN and CDR2 SYDVKM. The CDR3 is made up of 15 amino acids. The CDR3 region is CASSPSVGGPTEAFF. In DNA form, the CDR3 reads TGTGCCAGCAGTCCCTCTGTAGGGGGCCCCACTGAAGCTTTCTTT. The complete variable domain, with remaining parts taken from reference TRBV28 and TRBJ1-1, reads DVKVTQSSRYLVKRTGEKVFLECVQDMDHENMFWYRQDPGLGLRLIYFSYDVKMKEKGDIPEGYSVSREKKERFSLILESASTNQTSMYLCASSPSVGGPTEAFFGQGTRLTVV.

This clone has a single count. The V and J genes are TRBV18 and TRBJ1-5; D call uncertain. V was shortened by 2 bases and J by 7 bases, with 6 bases between the two germline ends. From germline, CDR1 is KGHSH and CDR2 LQKENI. The CDR3 contains 12 residues. The CDR3 bases are TGTGCCAGCTCACCAGAGCGACAGCCCCAGCATTTT. As protein: CASSPERQPQHF.

This clone has a handful of counts. The CDR3 region is CAISGLPRSNSYEQYF. In nucleotides, the CDR3 is TGTGCCATCAGTGGACTGCCACGGAGTAACTCCTACGAGCAGTACTTC. J is TRBJ2-7 and V is TRBV10-3; unclear D gene. V was cut by 4 bases and J by 0 bases, with 16 bases left in between. This CDR3 is built from 16 residues. Germline lookup yields CDR1 ENHRY and CDR2 SYGVKD.

The chain uses TRBV4-3 and TRBJ1-2; TRBD1 is a possible D gene (5 bases). The length of the CDR3 is 14 residues. Germline V gene data show CDR1 as LGHNA and CDR2 as YSLEER. V dropped 1 base and J dropped 3 bases, with 9 bases sitting between them. CDR3: CASSQGGGDYGYTF. DNA for the CDR3: TGCGCCAGCAGCCAAGGGGGAGGGGACTATGGCTACACCTTC.

The chain carries TRBV30 and TRBJ2-7; D is unclear. The V and J ends lost 0 bases and 6 bases respectively, with 12 bases between them. Per the germline V gene, CDR1 is GTSNPN and CDR2 is SVGIG (reference sequence). This CDR3 has 13 amino acids. CDR3 amino acids: CAWSVNSVREQYF. CDR3 DNA: TGTGCCTGGAGTGTAAATTCCGTGCGCGAGCAGTACTTC.

The genes are TRBV25-1 and TRBJ2-7; D not certain. Germline V CDR1 and CDR2: MGHDK, SYGVNS. V lost 8 bases and J lost 5, with 13 bases in between. There are 12 residues in the CDR3. CDR3 DNA: TGTGCCAGCGCCGGAGCAATCGACGAGCAGTACTTC. Its translation: CASAGAIDEQYF.